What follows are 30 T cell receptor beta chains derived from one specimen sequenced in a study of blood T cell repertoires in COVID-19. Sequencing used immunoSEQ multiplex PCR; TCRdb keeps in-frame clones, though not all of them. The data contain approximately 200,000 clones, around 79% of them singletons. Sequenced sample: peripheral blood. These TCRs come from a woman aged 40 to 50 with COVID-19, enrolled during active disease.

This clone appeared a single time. The CDR3 nucleotides read TGTGCCAGTAGTATAATTTTGGGACAGGGTGACTACAATGAGCAGTTCTTC. Residues: CASSIILGQGDYNEQFF. The V gene is TRBV19, the J gene TRBJ2-1; 9 bases are shared with TRBD1. V gave up 2 bases and J gave up 3 bases; unmatched junction bases: 8. Looked up from germline, CDR1 is LNHDA and CDR2 is SQIVND (reference sequence). The length of the CDR3 is 17 residues.

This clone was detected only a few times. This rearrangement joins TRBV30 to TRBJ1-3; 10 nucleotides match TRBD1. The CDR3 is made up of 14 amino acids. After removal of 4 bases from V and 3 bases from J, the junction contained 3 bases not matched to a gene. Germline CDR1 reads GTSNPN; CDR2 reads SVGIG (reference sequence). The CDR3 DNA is TGTGCCTGGAACGGACAGGGGGATGGAAACACCATATATTTT. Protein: CAWNGQGDGNTIYF.

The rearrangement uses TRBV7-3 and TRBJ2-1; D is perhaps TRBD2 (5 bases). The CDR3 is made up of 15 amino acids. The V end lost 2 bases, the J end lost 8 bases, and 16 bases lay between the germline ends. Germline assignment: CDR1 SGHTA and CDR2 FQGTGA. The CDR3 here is CASSLGEVQRHEQFF. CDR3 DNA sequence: TGTGCCAGCAGCTTAGGTGAGGTCCAGCGGCATGAGCAGTTCTTC.

The DNA of the CDR3 is TGCGCCAGCAGCTGGCGGGGTCCACAAGAGACCCAGTACTTC. Its protein product is CASSWRGPQETQYF. The rearrangement joins TRBV5-1 to TRBJ2-5; possibly TRBD2 for D (6 bases). The CDR3 length is 14 residues. V dropped 3 bases and J dropped 2 bases, with 11 bases sitting between them. Germline V gene sequence: CDR1 SGHRS, CDR2 YFSETQ.

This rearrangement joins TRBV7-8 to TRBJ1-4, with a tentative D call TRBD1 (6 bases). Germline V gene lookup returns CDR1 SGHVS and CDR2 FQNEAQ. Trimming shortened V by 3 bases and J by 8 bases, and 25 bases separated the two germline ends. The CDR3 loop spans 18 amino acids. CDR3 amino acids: CASSFRGGNRVNPEKLFF. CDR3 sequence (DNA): TGTGCCAGCAGCTTCCGCGGGGGAAACAGGGTAAATCCGGAAAAACTGTTTTTT.

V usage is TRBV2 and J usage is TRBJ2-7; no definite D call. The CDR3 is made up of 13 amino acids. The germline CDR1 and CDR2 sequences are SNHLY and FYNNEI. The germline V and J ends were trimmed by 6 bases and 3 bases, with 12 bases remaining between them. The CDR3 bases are TGTGCCAGCAGACAGCCTGGGTACTACGAGCAGTACTTC. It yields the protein CASRQPGYYEQYF.

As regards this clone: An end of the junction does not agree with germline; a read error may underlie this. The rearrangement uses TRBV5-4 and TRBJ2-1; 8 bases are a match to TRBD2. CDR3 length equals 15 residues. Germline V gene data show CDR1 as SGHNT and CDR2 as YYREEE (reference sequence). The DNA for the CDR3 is TGTGCCAGCAGCACCGGGACTAGTAAAACCAATGAGCAGCTCTTC. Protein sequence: CASSTGTSKTNEQLF. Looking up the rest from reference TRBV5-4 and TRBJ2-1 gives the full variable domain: ETGVTQSPTHLIKTRGQQVTLRCSSQSGHNTVSWYQQALGQGPQFIFQYYREEENGRGNFPPRFSGLQFPNYSSELNVNALELDDSALYLCASSTGTSKTNEQLFGPGTRLTVL.

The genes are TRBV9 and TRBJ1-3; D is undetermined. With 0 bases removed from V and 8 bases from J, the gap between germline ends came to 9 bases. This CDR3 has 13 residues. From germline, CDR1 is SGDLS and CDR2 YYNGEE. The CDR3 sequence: CASSVGGPDTIYF. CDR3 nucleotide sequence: TGTGCCAGCAGCGTAGGCGGGCCTGACACCATATATTTT.

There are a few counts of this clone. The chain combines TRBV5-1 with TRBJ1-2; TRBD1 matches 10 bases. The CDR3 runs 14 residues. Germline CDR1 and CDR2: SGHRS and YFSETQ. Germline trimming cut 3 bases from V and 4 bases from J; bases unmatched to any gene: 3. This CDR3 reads CASSSTGGPYGYTF. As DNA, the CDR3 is TGCGCCAGCAGCTCGACAGGGGGCCCCTATGGCTACACCTTC.

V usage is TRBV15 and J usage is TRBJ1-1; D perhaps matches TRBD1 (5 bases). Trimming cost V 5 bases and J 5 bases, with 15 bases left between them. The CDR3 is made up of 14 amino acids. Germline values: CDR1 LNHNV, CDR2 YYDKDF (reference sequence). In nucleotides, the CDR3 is TGTGCCACCAGCGGGGTCGGGGGAATAACTGAAGCTTTCTTT. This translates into CATSGVGGITEAFF.

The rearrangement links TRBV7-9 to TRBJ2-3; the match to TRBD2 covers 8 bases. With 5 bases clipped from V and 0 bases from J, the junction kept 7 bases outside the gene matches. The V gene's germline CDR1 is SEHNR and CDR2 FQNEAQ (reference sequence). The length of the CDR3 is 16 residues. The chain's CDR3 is CASSRPSGPSTDTQYF. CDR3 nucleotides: TGTGCCAGCAGCCGACCTAGCGGGCCCAGCACAGATACGCAGTATTTT.

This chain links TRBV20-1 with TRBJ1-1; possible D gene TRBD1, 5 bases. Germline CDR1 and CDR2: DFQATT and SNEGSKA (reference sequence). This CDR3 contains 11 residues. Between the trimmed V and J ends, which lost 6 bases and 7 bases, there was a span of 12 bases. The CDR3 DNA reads TGCAGTGCCAAGGGGCCCCTTGAAGCTTTCTTT. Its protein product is CSAKGPLEAFF.

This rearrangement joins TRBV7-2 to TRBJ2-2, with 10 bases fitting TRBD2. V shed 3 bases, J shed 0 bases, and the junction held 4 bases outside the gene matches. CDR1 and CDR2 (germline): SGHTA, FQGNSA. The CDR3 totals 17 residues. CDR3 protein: CASSFLAGAANTGELFF. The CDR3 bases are TGTGCCAGCAGCTTTCTAGCGGGGGCCGCGAACACCGGGGAGCTGTTTTTT.

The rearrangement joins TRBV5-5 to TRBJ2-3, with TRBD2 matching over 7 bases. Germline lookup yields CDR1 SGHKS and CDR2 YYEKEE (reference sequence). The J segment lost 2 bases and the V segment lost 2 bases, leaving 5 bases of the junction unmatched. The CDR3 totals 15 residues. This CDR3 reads CASSFRDYSTDTQYF. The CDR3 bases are TGTGCCAGCAGCTTCCGGGACTACTCCACAGATACGCAGTATTTT.

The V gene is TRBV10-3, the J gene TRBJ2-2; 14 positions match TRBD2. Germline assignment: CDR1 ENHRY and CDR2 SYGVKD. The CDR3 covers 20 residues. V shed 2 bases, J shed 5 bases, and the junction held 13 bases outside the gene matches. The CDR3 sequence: CAISETGTSGRVSETGELFF. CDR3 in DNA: TGTGCCATCAGTGAGACTGGGACTAGCGGGAGAGTAAGTGAAACCGGGGAGCTGTTTTTT.

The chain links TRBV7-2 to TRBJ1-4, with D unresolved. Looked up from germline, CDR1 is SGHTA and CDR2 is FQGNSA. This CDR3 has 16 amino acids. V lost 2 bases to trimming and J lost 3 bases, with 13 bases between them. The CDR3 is CASSLSPSGSNEKLFF. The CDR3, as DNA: TGTGCCAGCAGCTTATCCCCTTCCGGTTCTAATGAAAAACTGTTTTTT.

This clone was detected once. CDR3 nucleotide sequence: TGTGCCAGCAGCTTGGGCGTAGCGGGAGGGAGCTCCTACAATGAGCAGTTCTTC. This sequence encodes CASSLGVAGGSSYNEQFF. The chain is built from TRBV7-6 and TRBJ2-1; 11 bases line up with TRBD2. V was clipped by 3 bases and J by 0 bases; unmatched bases: 7. The CDR3 length is 18 residues. Germline CDR1 SGHVS, CDR2 FNYEAQ.

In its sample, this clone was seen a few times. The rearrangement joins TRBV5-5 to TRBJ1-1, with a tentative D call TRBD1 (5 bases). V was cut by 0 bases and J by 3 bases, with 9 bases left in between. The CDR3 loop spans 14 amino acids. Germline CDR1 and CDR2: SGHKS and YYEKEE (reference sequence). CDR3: CASSLAGGDTEAFF. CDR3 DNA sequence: TGTGCCAGCAGCTTGGCCGGGGGGGACACTGAAGCTTTCTTT.

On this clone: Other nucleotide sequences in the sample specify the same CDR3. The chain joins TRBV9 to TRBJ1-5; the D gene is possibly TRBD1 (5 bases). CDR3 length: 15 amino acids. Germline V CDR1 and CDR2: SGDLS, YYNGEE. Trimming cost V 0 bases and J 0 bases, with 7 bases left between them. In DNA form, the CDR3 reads TGTGCCAGCAGCGTAGGACAGAATAGCAATCAGCCCCAGCATTTT. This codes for CASSVGQNSNQPQHF.

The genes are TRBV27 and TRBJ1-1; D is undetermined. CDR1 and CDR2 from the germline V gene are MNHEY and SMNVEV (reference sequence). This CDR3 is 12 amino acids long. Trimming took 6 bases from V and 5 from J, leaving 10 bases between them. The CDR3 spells CASRAFGTEAFF. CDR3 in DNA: TGTGCCAGCAGAGCTTTCGGGACTGAAGCTTTCTTT.

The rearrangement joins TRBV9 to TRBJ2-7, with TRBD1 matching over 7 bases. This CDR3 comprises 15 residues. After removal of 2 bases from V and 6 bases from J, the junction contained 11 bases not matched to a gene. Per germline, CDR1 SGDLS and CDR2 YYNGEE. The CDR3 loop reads CASSVSGTEGREQYF. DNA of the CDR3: TGTGCCAGCAGCGTCTCCGGGACAGAAGGACGCGAGCAGTACTTC.

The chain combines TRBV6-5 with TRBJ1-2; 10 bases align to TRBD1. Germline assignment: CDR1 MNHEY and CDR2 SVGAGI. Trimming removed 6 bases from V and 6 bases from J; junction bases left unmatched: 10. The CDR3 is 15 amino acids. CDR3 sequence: CASRLPGQGLDGYTF. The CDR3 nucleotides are TGTGCCAGCAGACTCCCGGGACAGGGGTTGGATGGCTACACCTTC.

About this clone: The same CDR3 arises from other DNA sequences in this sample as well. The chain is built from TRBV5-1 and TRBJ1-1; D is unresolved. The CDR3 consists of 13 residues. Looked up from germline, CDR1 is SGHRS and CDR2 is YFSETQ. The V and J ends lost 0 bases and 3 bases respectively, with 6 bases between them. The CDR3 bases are TGCGCCAGCAGCTTGGCTAGAGACACTGAAGCTTTCTTT. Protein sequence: CASSLARDTEAFF.

The CDR3 loop reads CASSRGVVGNEQFF. CDR3 in DNA: TGCGCCAGCAGCCGGGGGGTCGTGGGAAATGAGCAGTTCTTC. V and J are TRBV4-1 and TRBJ2-1; weak D call: TRBD2 (6 bases). Germline CDR1 MGHRA, CDR2 YSYEKL. V gave up 4 bases and J gave up 7 bases, with 14 bases separating them. The CDR3 sequence is 14 residues long.

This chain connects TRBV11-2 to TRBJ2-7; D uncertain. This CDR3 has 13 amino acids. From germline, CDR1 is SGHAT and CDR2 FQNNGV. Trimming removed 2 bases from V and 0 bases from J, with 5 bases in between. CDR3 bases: TGTGCCAGCAGCTTAAGAGTCTCCTACGAGCAGTACTTC. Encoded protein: CASSLRVSYEQYF.

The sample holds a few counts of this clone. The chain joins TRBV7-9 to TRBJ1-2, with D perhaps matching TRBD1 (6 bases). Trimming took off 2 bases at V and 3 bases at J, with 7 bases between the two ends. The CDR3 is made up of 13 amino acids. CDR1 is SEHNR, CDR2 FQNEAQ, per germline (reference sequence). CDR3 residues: CASSLRQDYGYTF. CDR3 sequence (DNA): TGTGCCAGCAGCTTAAGACAGGACTATGGCTACACCTTC.

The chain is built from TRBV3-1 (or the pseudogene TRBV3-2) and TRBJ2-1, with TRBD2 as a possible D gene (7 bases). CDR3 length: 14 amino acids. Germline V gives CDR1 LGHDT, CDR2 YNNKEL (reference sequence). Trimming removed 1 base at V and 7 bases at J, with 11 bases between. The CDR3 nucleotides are TGTGCCAGCAGCCAAGGGGGGAGGGGGAATGAGCAGTTCTTC. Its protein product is CASSQGGRGNEQFF.

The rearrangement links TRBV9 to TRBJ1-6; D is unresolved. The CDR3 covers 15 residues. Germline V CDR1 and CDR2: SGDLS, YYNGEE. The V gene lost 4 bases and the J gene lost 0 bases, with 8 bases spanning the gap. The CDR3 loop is CASSPSGSYNSPLHF. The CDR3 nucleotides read TGTGCCAGCAGCCCCAGCGGCTCCTATAATTCACCCCTCCACTTT.

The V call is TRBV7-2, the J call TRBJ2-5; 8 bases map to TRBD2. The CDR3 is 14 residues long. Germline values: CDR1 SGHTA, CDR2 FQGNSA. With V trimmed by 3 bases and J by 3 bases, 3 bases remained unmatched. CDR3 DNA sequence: TGTGCCAGCAGCTTTCAACTAGCGGAAGAGACCCAGTACTTC. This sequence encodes CASSFQLAEETQYF.

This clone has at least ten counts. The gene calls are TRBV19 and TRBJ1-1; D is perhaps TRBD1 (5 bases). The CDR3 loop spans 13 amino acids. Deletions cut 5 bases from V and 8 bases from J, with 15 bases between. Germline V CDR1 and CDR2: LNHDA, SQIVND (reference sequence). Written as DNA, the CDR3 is TGTGCCAGTAGTCCCCCAGGGTCGCCAGAAGCTTTCTTT. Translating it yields CASSPPGSPEAFF.